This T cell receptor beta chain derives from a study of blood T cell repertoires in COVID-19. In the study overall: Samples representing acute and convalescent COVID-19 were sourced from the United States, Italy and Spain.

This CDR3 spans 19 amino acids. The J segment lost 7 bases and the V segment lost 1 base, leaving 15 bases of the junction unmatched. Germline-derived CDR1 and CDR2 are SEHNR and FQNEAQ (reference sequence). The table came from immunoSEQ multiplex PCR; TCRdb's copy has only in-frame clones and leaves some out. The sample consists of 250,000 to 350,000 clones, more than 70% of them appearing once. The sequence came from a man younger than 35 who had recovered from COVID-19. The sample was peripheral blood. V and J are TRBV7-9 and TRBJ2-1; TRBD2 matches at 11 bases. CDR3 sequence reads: CASSLEEFPGLAVKNEQFF. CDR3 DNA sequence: TGTGCCAGCAGCTTAGAGGAGTTCCCGGGACTAGCGGTGAAAAATGAGCAGTTCTTC.